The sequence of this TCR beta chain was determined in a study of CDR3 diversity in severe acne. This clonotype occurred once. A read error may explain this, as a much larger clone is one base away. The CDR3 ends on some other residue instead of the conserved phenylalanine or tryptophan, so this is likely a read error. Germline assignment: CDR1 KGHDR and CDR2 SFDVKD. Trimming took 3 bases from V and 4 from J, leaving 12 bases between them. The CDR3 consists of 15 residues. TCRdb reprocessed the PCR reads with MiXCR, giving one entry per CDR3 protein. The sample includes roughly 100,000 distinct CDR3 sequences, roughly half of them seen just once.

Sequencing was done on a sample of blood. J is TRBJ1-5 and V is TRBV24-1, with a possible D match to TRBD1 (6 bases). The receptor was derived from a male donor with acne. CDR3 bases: TGTGCCACCAGTGATGCAGGGGACCTAAATCAGCCCCAGCATCTT. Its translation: CATSDAGDLNQPQHL.